Presented here are 22 T cell receptor beta chains from one specimen sequenced in a study of vaccination and CD4 T cells after COVID-19. No antigen has been assigned to these receptors. Sequencing of DNA taken from cultured CD4+ T cells relied on the Oncomine TCR Beta short-read assay. TCRdb independently ran MiXCR on the PCR reads; one entry per CDR3 protein. The sample yields over 10,000 distinct CDR3 sequences, 36% seen once. Treatment of the sample: approximately 10-day PBMC culture with coronavirus spike peptide pools or control peptides (ViraFEST assay). The sequenced sample was cultured CD4+ T cells from blood. These receptors came from a human donor with COVID-19.

The rearrangement uses TRBV19 and TRBJ1-5; D may be TRBD1 (6 bases). Per germline, CDR1 LNHDA and CDR2 SQIVND (reference sequence). The CDR3 covers 16 residues. Trimming pared 4 bases from V and 2 bases from J, leaving 15 bases between. CDR3 sequence (DNA): TGTGCCAGTAGTACGATGGACAGAGGACGCAATCAGCCCCAGCATTTT. It translates to CASSTMDRGRNQPQHF.

This chain links TRBV2 with TRBJ1-5; the match to TRBD1 covers 7 bases. CDR3 length equals 14 residues. In germline, CDR1 is SNHLY, CDR2 FYNNEI. With 7 bases clipped from V and 7 bases from J, the junction kept 10 bases outside the gene matches. CDR3 protein: CASNFLRGQQPQHF. CDR3 DNA: TGTGCCAGCAATTTCCTAAGGGGGCAACAGCCCCAGCATTTT.

The V gene is TRBV5-8, the J gene TRBJ2-5, with 7 bases matching TRBD1. The junction had 5 bases not matched to a gene; V was cut back by 4 bases and J by 5 bases. Germline CDR1 reads SGHTS; CDR2 reads YDEGEE. The CDR3 sequence is 13 residues long. CDR3 nucleotide sequence: TGTGCCAGCAGCGGCGACAGGGCGGAGACCCAGTACTTC. Translation: CASSGDRAETQYF. The full variable domain, rest sourced from reference TRBV5-8 and TRBJ2-5, is EAGVTQSPTHLIKTRGQQATLRCSPISGHTSVYWYQQALGLGLQFLLWYDEGEERNRGNFPPRFSGRQFPNYSSELNVNALELEDSALYLCASSGDRAETQYFGPGTRLLVL.

A few counts support this clonotype. The chain employs TRBV15 and TRBJ2-7; the D gene is possibly TRBD1 (7 bases). V lost 0 bases to trimming and J lost 6 bases, with 18 bases between them. The CDR3 length is 16 residues. Germline CDR1 is LNHNV and CDR2 is YYDKDF (reference sequence). Here the CDR3 reads CATSREGPGGLGEQYF. Here the CDR3 DNA reads TGTGCCACCAGCAGAGAAGGTCCAGGGGGGTTGGGCGAGCAGTACTTC.

This sequence joins TRBV2 and TRBJ2-7; D gene ambiguous. Per germline, CDR1 SNHLY and CDR2 FYNNEI. The CDR3 sequence is 13 residues long. Trimming removed 11 bases at V and 7 bases at J, with 21 bases between. CDR3 coding DNA: TGTGCCTTCCAAGGAAACCCCCTGGGGGAGCAGTACTTC. Residues: CAFQGNPLGEQYF.

The rearrangement uses TRBV4-1 and TRBJ2-6, with D possibly being TRBD1 or TRBD2 (6 bases each). CDR3 length equals 20 residues. Trimming took 3 bases from V and 0 from J, leaving 21 bases between them. Germline V gene lookup returns CDR1 MGHRA and CDR2 YSYEKL. The CDR3 protein is CASSQRGAGTHISGANVLTF. CDR3 DNA sequence: TGCGCCAGCAGCCAGAGGGGGGCAGGGACTCACATCTCTGGGGCCAACGTCCTGACTTTC.

This clonotype came up a few times. The V and J genes are TRBV5-1 and TRBJ2-5; 9 bases fit TRBD2. The CDR3 is 14 amino acids. CDR1 is SGHRS, CDR2 YFSETQ, per germline. Trimming at V came to 4 bases and at J to 3 bases, leaving 4 bases not matched to a gene. CDR3 residues: CASSVRLAEETQYF. The CDR3 coding sequence is TGCGCCAGCAGCGTGAGACTAGCGGAAGAGACCCAGTACTTC.

The chain has TRBV27 and TRBJ1-1, with D unclear. V was pared by 2 bases and J by 4 bases, with 14 bases between. The CDR3 runs 15 residues. Germline V gene lookup returns CDR1 MNHEY and CDR2 SMNVEV (reference sequence). CDR3 sequence (DNA): TGTGCCAGCAGTTTAAATTCACGCGGGATCACTGAAGCTTTCTTT. Its translation is CASSLNSRGITEAFF.

The chain links TRBV25-1 to TRBJ2-1, with 7 bases fitting TRBD1. V shed 5 bases, J shed 4 bases, and the junction held 8 bases outside the gene matches. CDR3 length: 15 amino acids. Germline CDR1 MGHDK, CDR2 SYGVNS. The DNA of the CDR3 is TGTGCCAGCAGTTACGGTGGCAGGGGGTACAATGAGCAGTTCTTC. Translated: CASSYGGRGYNEQFF. The complete variable domain, with remaining parts taken from reference TRBV25-1 and TRBJ2-1, reads EADIYQTPRYLVIGTGKKITLECSQTMGHDKMYWYQQDPGMELHLIHYSYGVNSTEKGDLSSESTVSRIRTEHFPLTLESARPSHTSQYLCASSYGGRGYNEQFFGPGTRLTVL.

The chain carries TRBV15 and TRBJ1-6; 8 bases agree with TRBD1. Germline CDR1 reads LNHNV; CDR2 reads YYDKDF (reference sequence). V shed 5 bases, J shed 9 bases, and the junction held 9 bases outside the gene matches. The CDR3 consists of 15 residues. CDR3 DNA sequence: TGTGCCACCAGCCTAACGCCCGGACAGGGTTCACCCCTCCACTTT. Translation: CATSLTPGQGSPLHF.

The chain joins TRBV15 to TRBJ2-7; 7 nucleotides line up with TRBD1. This CDR3 is built from 13 residues. V trimming: 3 bases; J trimming: 6 bases; junction bases outside the gene matches: 5. Germline V gives CDR1 LNHNV, CDR2 YYDKDF (reference sequence). The CDR3 DNA is TGTGCCACCAGCAGCCAACAGGGGAGCGAGCAGTACTTC. As protein: CATSSQQGSEQYF. The entire variable domain, with the rest obtained from reference TRBV15 and TRBJ2-7, is as follows: DAMVIQNPRYQVTQFGKPVTLSCSQTLNHNVMYWYQQKSSQAPKLLFHYYDKDFNNEADTPDNFQSRRPNTSFCFLDIRSPGLGDTAMYLCATSSQQGSEQYFGPGTRLTVT.

The chain uses TRBV20-1 and TRBJ2-3; D ambiguous. Per the germline V gene, CDR1 is DFQATT and CDR2 is SNEGSKA (reference sequence). CDR3 length equals 12 residues. This chain's CDR3 is CGSFAGTDTQYF. The CDR3 nucleotides read TGCGGCTCGTTTGCGGGCACAGATACGCAGTATTTT.

In its sample, this clonotype was seen a few times. This rearrangement joins TRBV12-3 or TRBV12-4 to TRBJ2-2; no reliable D call. V shed 7 bases and J shed 3 bases, with 6 bases lying between them. The CDR3 sequence is 12 residues long. CDR3 amino acids: CASKEYTGELFF. CDR3 coding DNA: TGTGCCAGCAAAGAATACACCGGGGAGCTGTTTTTT.

The chain recombines TRBV4-2 with TRBJ2-4; D call uncertain. The CDR3 covers 15 residues. Germline V gene data show CDR1 as LGHNA and CDR2 as YNFKEQ. V was cut by 1 base and J by 1 base, with 8 bases left in between. The CDR3 loop is CASSQGGLAKNIQYF. The CDR3 DNA sequence: TGTGCCAGCAGCCAAGGTGGGTTGGCCAAAAACATTCAGTACTTC.

This clonotype has just a few counts. A junction end diverges from the germline sequence, so it may reflect a read error. CDR3 residues: CASSLGQGKAQYF. CDR3 bases: TGTGCTAGCAGCTTGGGCCAGGGGAAAGCGCAGTACTTC. The rearrangement joins TRBV7-7 to TRBJ2-7; D might be TRBD1 (6 bases). From germline, CDR1 is SSHAT and CDR2 FNYEAQ (reference sequence). There are 13 residues in the CDR3.

The CDR3 loop reads CASNDRGDYGYTF. The DNA for the CDR3 is TGTGCCAGCAATGACAGGGGAGACTATGGCTACACCTTC. J is TRBJ1-2 and V is TRBV28; 8 bases map to TRBD1. This CDR3 has 13 residues. With 7 bases clipped from V and 3 bases from J, the junction kept 4 bases outside the gene matches. CDR1 and CDR2 from the germline V gene are MDHEN and SYDVKM.

The V gene is TRBV20-1, the J gene TRBJ1-3, with D hard to call. Germline V CDR1 and CDR2: DFQATT, SNEGSKA (reference sequence). Trimming stripped 1 base from V and 0 bases from J, with 10 bases between. The CDR3 is 15 residues long. CDR3 region: CSARVGSSSGNTIYF. CDR3 nucleotides: TGCAGTGCTAGAGTAGGCAGTAGCTCTGGAAACACCATATATTTT.

The rearrangement uses TRBV5-1 and TRBJ2-4; 10 positions match TRBD1. In germline, CDR1 is SGHRS, CDR2 YFSETQ. V trimming: 4 bases; J trimming: 8 bases; junction bases outside the gene matches: 3. The CDR3 is 13 residues long. The CDR3: CASSGDRGHIQYF. The CDR3 bases are TGCGCCAGCAGCGGGGACAGGGGTCACATTCAGTACTTC.

The chain is built from TRBV6-2 or TRBV6-3 and TRBJ2-5; 8 bases match TRBD1. The V segment lost 2 bases and the J segment 4 bases; nucleotides outside the gene matches: 9. The germline CDR1 and CDR2 sequences are MNHEY and SVGEGT. The CDR3 is 16 amino acids. The CDR3 nucleotides read TGTGCCAGCAGTTACGATGGCAGGGGGCCTGGAGAGACCCAGTACTTC. It is translated as CASSYDGRGPGETQYF.

The V and J genes are TRBV6-1 and TRBJ2-5; 7 bases map to TRBD2. The V segment lost 6 bases and the J segment 5 bases; nucleotides outside the gene matches: 6. The CDR3 is made up of 13 amino acids. The germline V gene has CDR1 MNHNS and CDR2 SASEGT. CDR3 nucleotide sequence: TGTGCCAGCAGAGGACTAGTAGGGGAGACCCAGTACTTC. Translation gives CASRGLVGETQYF.

There are a few counts of this clonotype. The rearrangement uses TRBV11-2 and TRBJ1-6; a possible D gene is TRBD1 (5 bases). The CDR3 sequence is 14 residues long. The V end was cut by 3 bases, the J end by 5 bases, with 8 bases between. CDR1 is SGHAT and CDR2 is FQNNGV in the germline V gene. The CDR3 is CASSFRQNNSPLHF. The CDR3 DNA reads as TGTGCCAGCAGCTTCCGACAGAATAATTCACCCCTCCACTTT.

The chain links TRBV6-2 or TRBV6-3 to TRBJ2-2; unclear D gene. Trimming left V 7 bases short and J 0 bases short, with 9 bases between. Looked up from germline, CDR1 is MNHEY and CDR2 is SVGEGT. The CDR3 spans 14 residues. The CDR3 is CASTRAANTGELFF. CDR3 bases: TGTGCCAGCACCCGGGCAGCGAACACCGGGGAGCTGTTTTTT.